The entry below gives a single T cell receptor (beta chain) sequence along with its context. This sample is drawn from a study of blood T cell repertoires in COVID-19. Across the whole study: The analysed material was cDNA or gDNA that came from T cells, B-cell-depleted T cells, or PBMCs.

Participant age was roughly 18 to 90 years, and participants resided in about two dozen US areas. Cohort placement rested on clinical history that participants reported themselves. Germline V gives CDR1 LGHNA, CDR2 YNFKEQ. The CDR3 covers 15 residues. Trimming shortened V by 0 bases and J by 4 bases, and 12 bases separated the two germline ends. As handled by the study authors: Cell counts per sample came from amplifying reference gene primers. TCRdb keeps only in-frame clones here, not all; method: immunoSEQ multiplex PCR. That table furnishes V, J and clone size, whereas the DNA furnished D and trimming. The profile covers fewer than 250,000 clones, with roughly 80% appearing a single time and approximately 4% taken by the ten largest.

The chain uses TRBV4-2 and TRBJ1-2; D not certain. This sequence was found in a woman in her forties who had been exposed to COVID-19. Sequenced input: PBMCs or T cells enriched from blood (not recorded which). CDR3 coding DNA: TGTGCCAGCAGCCAAGATTACAGCCGTGGCTATGGCTACACCTTC. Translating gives CASSQDYSRGYGYTF.